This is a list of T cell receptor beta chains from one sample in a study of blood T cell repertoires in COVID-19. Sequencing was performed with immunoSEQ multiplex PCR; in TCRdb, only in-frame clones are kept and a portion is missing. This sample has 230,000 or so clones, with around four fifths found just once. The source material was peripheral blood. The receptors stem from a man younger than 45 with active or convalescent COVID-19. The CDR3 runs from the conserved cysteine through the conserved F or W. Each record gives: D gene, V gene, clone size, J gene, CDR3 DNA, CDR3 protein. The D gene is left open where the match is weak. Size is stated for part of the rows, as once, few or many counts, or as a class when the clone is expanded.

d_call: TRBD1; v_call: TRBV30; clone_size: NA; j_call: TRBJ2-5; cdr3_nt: TGTGCCTGGAGTGTGGGACAGGGGGCGGAGACCCAGTACTTC; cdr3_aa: CAWSVGQGAETQYF
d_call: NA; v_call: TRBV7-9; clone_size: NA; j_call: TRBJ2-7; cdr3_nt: TGTGCCAGCAGCCTCGGTGGGGCGGCCTACGAGCAGTACTTC; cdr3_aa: CASSLGGAAYEQYF
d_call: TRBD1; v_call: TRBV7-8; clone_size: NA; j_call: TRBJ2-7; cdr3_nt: TGTGCCAGCAGACCCGGGACAGGGGATGAGCAGTACTTC; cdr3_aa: CASRPGTGDEQYF
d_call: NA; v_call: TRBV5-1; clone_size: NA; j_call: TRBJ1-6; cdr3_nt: TGCGCCAGCAGCTCGGGACATGCCGGAAATTCACCCCTCCACTTT; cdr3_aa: CASSSGHAGNSPLHF
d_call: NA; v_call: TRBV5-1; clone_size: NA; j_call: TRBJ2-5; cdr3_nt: TGCGCCAGCAGCTTGGCGGCTAGCAGAGAGACCCAGTACTTC; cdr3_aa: CASSLAASRETQYF
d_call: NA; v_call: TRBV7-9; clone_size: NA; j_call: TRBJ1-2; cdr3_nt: TGTGCCAGCAGCTTAGCCCGAGGGTTTGGCAACTATGGCTACACCTTC; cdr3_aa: CASSLARGFGNYGYTF
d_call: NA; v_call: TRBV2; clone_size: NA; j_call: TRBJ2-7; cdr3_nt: TGTGCCAGCAGTGATCGGAGGGACTACGAGCAGTACTTC; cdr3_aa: CASSDRRDYEQYF
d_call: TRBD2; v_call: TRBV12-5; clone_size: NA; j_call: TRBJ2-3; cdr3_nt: TGTGCTAGTGGTTTGGGTAGCGGGATAGGAACAGATACGCAGTATTTT; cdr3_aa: CASGLGSGIGTDTQYF
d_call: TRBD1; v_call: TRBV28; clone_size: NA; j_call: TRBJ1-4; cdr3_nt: TGTGCCAGCAGCCCTACAGGGACAGGAACTAATGAAAAACTGTTTTTT; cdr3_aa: CASSPTGTGTNEKLFF
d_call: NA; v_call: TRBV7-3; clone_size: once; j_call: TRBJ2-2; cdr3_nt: TGTGCCAGCATCTTAAGGCCAACAGGGTCCGAGAGGGCCGGGGAGCTGTTTTTT; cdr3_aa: CASILRPTGSERAGELFF
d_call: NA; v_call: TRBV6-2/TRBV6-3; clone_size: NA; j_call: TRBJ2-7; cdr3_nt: TGTGCCAGCAGTAGGGGACATCCCTACGAGCAGTACTTC; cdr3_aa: CASSRGHPYEQYF
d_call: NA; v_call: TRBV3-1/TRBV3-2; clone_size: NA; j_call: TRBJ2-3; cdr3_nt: TGTGCCAGCAGCCAAAGAAGGGCTAGCGCGGATACGCAGTATTTT; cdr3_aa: CASSQRRASADTQYF
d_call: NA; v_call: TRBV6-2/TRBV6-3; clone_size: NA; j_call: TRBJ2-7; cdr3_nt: TGTGCCAGCAGTCCCCGGGTAAAGAAGACCCCCCACCAATACGAGCAGTACTTC; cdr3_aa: CASSPRVKKTPHQYEQYF
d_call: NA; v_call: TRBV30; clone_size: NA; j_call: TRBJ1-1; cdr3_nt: TGTGCCTGGCGGCCGACGGGGGGGGGAACTGAAGCTTTCTTT; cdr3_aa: CAWRPTGGGTEAFF
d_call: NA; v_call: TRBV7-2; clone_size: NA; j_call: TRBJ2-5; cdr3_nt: TGTGCCAGCAGCTTATGGTCAGGGAATGGTGAGACCCAGTACTTC; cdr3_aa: CASSLWSGNGETQYF
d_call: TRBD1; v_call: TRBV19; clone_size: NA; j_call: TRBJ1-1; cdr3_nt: TGTGCCAGTAGTGTCGGACAGGGTTTGGCTTTCTTT; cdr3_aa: CASSVGQGLAFF
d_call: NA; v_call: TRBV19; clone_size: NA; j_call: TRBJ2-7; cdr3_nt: TGTGCCAGTACCCGTCGCCAGGGTGCCTACGAGCAGTACTTC; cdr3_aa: CASTRRQGAYEQYF
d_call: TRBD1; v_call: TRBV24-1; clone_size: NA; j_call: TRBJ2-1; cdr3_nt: TGTGCCACCAGTGACCCTGGGACAGGTATCGATGAGCAGTTCTTC; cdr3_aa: CATSDPGTGIDEQFF
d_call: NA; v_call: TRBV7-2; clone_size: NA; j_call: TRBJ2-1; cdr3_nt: TGTGCCAGCAGCTTAGAACTGGGGCAGGGTGATTACAATGAGCAGTTCTTC; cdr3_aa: CASSLELGQGDYNEQFF
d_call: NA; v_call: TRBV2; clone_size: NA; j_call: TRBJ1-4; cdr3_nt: TGTGCCAGCAGTGACCAGTCTGAAAAACTGTTTTTT; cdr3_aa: CASSDQSEKLFF
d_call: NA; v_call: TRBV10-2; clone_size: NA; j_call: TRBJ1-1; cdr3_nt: TGCGCCAGCATTGAGGTAATGAACACTGAAGCTTTCTTT; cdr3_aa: CASIEVMNTEAFF
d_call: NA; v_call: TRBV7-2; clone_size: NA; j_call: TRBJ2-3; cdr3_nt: TGTGCCAGCTCGGTGGTTATTTCGGTCGATCCGCAGTATTTT; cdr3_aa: CASSVVISVDPQYF
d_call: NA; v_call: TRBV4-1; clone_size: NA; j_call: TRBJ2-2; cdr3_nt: TGCGCCAGCAGCCAAGGAAGGACACTCACCGGGGAGCTGTTTTTT; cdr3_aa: CASSQGRTLTGELFF
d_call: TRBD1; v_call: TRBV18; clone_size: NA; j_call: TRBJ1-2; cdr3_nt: TGTGCCAGCTCGTCGGGGGACAGGGCTCAGGGCTACACCTTC; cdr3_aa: CASSSGDRAQGYTF
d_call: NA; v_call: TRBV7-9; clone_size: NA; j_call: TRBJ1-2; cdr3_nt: TGTGCCAGCAGCTTAGCGCACGCGTACTATGGCTACACCTTC; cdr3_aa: CASSLAHAYYGYTF
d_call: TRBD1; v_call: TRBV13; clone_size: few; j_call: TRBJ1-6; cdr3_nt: TGTGCCAGCAGAGTCGGGGGACAGAGGAATTCACCCCTCCACTTT; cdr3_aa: CASRVGGQRNSPLHF
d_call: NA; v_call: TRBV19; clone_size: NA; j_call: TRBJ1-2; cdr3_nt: TGTGCCAGTATGCCCCAGATCCCTCATGGCTACACCTTC; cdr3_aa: CASMPQIPHGYTF
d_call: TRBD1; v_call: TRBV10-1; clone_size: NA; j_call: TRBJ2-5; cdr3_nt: TGCGCCAGCAGTGTTACTCCTTCAGGACGGGACAGGGATCAAGAGACCCAGTACTTC; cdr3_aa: CASSVTPSGRDRDQETQYF
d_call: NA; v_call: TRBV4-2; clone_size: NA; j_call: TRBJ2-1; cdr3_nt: TGTGCCAGCAGCCAAGATCTCGGGAGCGGAGAGCAGTTCTTC; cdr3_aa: CASSQDLGSGEQFF
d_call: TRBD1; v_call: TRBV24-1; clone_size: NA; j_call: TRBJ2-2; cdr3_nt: TGTGCCACCAGCGACAGGGGGCTGCACACCGGGGAGCTGTTTTTT; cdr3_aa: CATSDRGLHTGELFF
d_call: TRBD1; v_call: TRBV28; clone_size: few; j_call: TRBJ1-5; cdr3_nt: TGTGCCAGCAGTTTCCTGGACAGGCGGGAACATTATAGCAATCAGCCCCAGCATTTT; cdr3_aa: CASSFLDRREHYSNQPQHF
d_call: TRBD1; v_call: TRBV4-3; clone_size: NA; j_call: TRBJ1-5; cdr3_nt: TGCGCCAGCAGCCCGTTCAGGGGGAACAATCAGCCCCAGCATTTT; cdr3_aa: CASSPFRGNNQPQHF
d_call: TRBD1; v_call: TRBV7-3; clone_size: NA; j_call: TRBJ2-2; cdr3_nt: TGTGCCAGCAGCTTGCCCCCGGGACAGGGAACCGGGGAGCTGTTTTTT; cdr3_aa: CASSLPPGQGTGELFF
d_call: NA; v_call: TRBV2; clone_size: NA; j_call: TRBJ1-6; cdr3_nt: TGTGCCAGCAGTGTAGTGAGCTCCTATAATTCACCCCTCCACTTT; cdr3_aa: CASSVVSSYNSPLHF
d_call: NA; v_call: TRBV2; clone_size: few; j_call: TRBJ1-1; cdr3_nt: TGTGCCAGCTCAAGGGAGGTGGGGCACACTGAAGCTTTCTTT; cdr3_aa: CASSREVGHTEAFF
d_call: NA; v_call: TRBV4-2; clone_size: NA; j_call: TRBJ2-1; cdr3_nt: TGTGCCAGCAGCCAAGCGATAACGGGATCTTACAATGAGCAGTTCTTC; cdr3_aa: CASSQAITGSYNEQFF
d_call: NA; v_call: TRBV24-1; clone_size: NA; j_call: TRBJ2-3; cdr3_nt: TGTGCCACCAGTGCGGAGGGGGCGATTTGGAGCACAGATACGCAGTATTTT; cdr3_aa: CATSAEGAIWSTDTQYF
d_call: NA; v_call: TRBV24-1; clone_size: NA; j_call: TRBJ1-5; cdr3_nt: TGTGCCACCAGTGATGGACAGTTGAAACAGCCCCAGCATTTT; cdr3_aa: CATSDGQLKQPQHF
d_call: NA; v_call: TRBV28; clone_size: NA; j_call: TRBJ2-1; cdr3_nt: TGTGCCAGCAGTTCGGGGATCTCCTACAATGAGCAGTTCTTC; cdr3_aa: CASSSGISYNEQFF
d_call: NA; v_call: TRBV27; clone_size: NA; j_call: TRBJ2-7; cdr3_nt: TGTGCCAGCAGTTCCCGCCCGGACAGAAAGGAGCAGTACTTC; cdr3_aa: CASSSRPDRKEQYF
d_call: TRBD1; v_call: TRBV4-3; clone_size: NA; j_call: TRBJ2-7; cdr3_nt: TGCGCCAGCAGCGTAGGATCGGCAGGGGGCAACGAGCAGTACTTC; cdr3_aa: CASSVGSAGGNEQYF
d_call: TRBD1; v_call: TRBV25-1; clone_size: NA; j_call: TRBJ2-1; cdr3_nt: TGTGCCAGCAGGCCCGACAGGGGAACCTACAATGAGCAGTTCTTC; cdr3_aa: CASRPDRGTYNEQFF
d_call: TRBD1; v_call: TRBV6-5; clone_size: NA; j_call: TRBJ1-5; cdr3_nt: TGTGCCAGCAGGGACAGGGGCAATCAGCCCCAGCATTTT; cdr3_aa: CASRDRGNQPQHF
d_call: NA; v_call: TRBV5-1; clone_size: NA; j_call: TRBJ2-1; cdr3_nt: TGCGCCAGCGGCCAGGGAATAAGTGAGCAGTTCTTC; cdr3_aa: CASGQGISEQFF
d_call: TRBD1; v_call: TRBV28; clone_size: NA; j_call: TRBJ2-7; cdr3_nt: TGTGCCAGCAGTAGCACCGGGACAGTCTCCTACGAGCAGTACTTC; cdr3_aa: CASSSTGTVSYEQYF